Sequencing of this T cell receptor beta chain was carried out in a study of OX40 agonist ivuxolimab in advanced cancers. Study-wide findings and caveats: Average numbers of expanded clones were greater in CD8+ T cells than in CD4+.

Germline-derived CDR1 and CDR2 are MNHGY and SAAAGT. V lost 6 bases and J lost 3, with 14 bases in between. The CDR3 consists of 14 residues. The protocol was immunoSEQ multiplex PCR, while the TCRdb copy is restricted to in-frame clones and leaves out a portion. The sample carries around 100,000 clones, about 88% recorded once. In regard to this clone: No antigen is known for it.

The clonotype comes from an adult with an advanced solid tumor such as melanoma, head and neck, liver or kidney cancer. This sample comprised CD4+ or CD8+ T cells sorted from blood, obtained in a trial of the OX40 agonist ivuxolimab. V is TRBV6-8 and J is TRBJ2-5; D is unresolved. Here the CDR3 reads CASSFGLLKETQYF. CDR3 nucleotide sequence: TGTGCCAGCAGCTTTGGCCTGCTAAAAGAGACCCAGTACTTC.